This T cell receptor beta chain emerged from a study of cytomegalovirus exposure and HLA in healthy donors. Background on the study: The 120 validation repertoires used the same platform as the 650 to 850 first-cohort repertoires (as reported by a later analysis).

Points from the study as a whole: It was 164 TCR beta chains that were listed as cytomegalovirus-associated.

Method: immunoSEQ multiplex PCR; TCRdb's copy keeps in-frame clones and lacks some. The table records over 150,000 clones, roughly 89% of them present only once. As for this clone: Its cognate antigen is unknown.

The CDR3 is 14 residues long. In germline, CDR1 is SGHRS, CDR2 YFSETQ. V dropped 5 bases and J dropped 4 bases, with 15 bases sitting between them. The donors were part of the validation cohort of roughly 110 subjects. That cohort was separate from the first cohort, which comprised some 670 subjects. This clonotype was sampled from a woman aged 18-29 years in good health and CMV-seropositive. The sample taken for sequencing was PBMCs. The rearrangement uses TRBV5-1 and TRBJ1-2; a possible D gene is TRBD1 (6 bases). In DNA, the CDR3 is TGCGCCAGCAGGATATCTGAGGGGGTCTATGGCTACACCTTC. This codes for CASRISEGVYGYTF.